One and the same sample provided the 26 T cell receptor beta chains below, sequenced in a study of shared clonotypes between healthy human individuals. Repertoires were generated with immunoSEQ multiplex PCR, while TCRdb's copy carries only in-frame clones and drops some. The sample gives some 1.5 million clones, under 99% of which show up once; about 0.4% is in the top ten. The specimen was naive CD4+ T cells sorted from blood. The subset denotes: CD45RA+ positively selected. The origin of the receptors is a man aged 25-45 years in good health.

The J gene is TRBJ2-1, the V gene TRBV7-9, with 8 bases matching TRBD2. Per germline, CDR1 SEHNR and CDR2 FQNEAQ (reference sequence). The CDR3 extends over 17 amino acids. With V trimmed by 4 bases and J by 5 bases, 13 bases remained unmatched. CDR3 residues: CASSSTGGGFSDNEQFF. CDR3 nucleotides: TGTGCCAGCAGCTCCACGGGCGGGGGGTTCAGCGACAATGAGCAGTTCTTC.

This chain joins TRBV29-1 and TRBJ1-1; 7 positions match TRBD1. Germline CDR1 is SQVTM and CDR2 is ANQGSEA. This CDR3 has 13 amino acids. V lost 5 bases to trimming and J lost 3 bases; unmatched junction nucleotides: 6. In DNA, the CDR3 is TGCAGCGTTCAGGTCGGACAGGACACTGAAGCTTTCTTT. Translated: CSVQVGQDTEAFF. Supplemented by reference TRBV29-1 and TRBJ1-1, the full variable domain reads SAVISQKPSRDICQRGTSLTIQCQVDSQVTMMFWYRQQPGQSLTLIATANQGSEATYESGFVIDKFPISRPNLTFSTLTVSNMSPEDSSIYLCSVQVGQDTEAFFGQGTRLTVV.

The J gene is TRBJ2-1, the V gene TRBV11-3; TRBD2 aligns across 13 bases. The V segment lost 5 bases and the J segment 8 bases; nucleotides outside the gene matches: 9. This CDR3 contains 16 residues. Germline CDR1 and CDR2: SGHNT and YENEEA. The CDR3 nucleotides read TGTGCCAGCAGCCTGGGGACTAGCGGGAAATTGGATGAGCAGTTCTTC. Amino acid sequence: CASSLGTSGKLDEQFF.

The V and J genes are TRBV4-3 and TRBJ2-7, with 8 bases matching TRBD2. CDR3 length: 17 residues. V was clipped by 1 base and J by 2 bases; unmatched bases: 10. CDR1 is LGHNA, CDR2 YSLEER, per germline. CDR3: CASSQARTSGQTYEQYF. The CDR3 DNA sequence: TGCGCCAGCAGCCAAGCGAGAACTAGCGGCCAGACCTACGAGCAGTACTTC.

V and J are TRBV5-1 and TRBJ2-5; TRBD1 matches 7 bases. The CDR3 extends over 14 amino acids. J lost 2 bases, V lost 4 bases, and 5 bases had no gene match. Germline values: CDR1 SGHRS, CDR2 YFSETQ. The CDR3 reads CASSTSGQQETQYF. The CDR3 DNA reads TGCGCCAGCAGCACCTCGGGACAGCAAGAGACCCAGTACTTC.

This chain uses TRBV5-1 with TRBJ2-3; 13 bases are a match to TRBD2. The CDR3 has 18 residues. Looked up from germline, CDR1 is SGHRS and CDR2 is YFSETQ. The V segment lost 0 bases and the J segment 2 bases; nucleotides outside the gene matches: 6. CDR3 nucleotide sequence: TGCGCCAGCAGCTTGGACGGGACTAGCGGGGAAATCACAGATACGCAGTATTTT. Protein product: CASSLDGTSGEITDTQYF.

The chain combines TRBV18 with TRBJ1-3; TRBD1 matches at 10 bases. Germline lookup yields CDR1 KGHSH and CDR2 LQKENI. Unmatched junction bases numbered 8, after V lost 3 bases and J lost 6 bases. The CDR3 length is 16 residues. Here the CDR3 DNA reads TGTGCCAGCTCACCCCCGGGACAGGGGCAAAAAAACACCATATATTTT. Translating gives CASSPPGQGQKNTIYF.

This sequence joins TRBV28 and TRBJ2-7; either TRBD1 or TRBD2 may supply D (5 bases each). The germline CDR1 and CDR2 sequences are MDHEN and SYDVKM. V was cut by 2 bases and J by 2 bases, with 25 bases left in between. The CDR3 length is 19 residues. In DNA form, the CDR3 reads TGTGCCAGCAGTTTACTCATGGGGAAAGCCGGGACGGTAACCTACGAGCAGTACTTC. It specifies CASSLLMGKAGTVTYEQYF.

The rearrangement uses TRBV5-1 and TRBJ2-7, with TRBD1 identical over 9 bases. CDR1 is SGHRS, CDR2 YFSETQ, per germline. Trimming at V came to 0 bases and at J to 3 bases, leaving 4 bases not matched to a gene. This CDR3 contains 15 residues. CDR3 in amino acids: CASSLGTGVYYEQYF. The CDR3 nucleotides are TGCGCCAGCAGCTTGGGGACAGGGGTCTACTACGAGCAGTACTTC.

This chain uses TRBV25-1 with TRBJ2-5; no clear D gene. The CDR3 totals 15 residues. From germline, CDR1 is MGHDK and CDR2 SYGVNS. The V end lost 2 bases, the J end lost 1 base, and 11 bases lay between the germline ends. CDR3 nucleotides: TGTGCCAGCAGTGAAAGGCTCAGGATCCAAGAGACCCAGTACTTC. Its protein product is CASSERLRIQETQYF.

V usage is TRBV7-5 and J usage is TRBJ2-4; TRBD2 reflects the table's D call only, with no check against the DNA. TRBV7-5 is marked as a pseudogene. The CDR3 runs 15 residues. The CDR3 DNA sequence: TGTGTCAGAAGCTTTCGGGTATCACTCTATGACATTCAGTACTTC. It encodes CVRSFRVSLYDIQYF.

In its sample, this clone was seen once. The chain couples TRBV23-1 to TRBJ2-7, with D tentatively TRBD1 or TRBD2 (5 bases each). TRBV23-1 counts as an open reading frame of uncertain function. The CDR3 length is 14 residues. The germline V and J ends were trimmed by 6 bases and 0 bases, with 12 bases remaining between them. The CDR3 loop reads CASSLGASSYEQYF. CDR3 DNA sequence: TGCGCCAGCAGCCTCGGGGCCAGCTCCTACGAGCAGTACTTC.

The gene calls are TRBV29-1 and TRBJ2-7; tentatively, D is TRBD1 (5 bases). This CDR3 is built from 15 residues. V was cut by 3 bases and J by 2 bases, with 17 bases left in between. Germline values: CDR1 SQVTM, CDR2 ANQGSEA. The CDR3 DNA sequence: TGCAGCGTTGACAGGGTTGGTGGTAGGACCTACGAGCAGTACTTC. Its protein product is CSVDRVGGRTYEQYF.

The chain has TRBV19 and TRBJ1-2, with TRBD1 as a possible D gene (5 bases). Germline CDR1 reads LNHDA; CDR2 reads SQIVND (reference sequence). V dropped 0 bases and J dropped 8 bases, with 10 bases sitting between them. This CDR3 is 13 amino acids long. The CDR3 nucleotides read TGTGCCAGTAGTATAGATCGTCGGGACGGCTACACCTTC. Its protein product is CASSIDRRDGYTF.

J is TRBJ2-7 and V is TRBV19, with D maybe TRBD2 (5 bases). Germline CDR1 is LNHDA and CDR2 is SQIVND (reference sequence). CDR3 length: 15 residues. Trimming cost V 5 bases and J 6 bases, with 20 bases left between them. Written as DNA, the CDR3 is TGTGCCAGTAGTGCCCCGGTGACGACTATTGGCGAGCAGTACTTC. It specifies CASSAPVTTIGEQYF.

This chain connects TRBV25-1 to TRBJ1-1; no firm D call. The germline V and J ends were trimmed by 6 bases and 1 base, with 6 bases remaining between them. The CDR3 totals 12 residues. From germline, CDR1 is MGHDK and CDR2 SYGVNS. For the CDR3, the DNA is TGTGCCAGCAGCCGAGCGAACACTGAAGCTTTCTTT. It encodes CASSRANTEAFF.

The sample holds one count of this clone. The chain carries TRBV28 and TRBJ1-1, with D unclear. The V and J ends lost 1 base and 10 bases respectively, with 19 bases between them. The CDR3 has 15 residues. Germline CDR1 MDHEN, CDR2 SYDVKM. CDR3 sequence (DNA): TGTGCCAGCAGTTTATCGCAACCTGGCCGATTAGGAGCTTTCTTT. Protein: CASSLSQPGRLGAFF.

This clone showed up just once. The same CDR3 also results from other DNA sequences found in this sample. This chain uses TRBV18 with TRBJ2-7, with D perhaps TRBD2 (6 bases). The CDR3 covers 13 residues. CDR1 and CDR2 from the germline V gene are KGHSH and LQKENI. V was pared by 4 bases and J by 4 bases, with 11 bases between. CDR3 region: CASSRTGGYEQYF. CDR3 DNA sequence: TGTGCCAGCTCACGAACAGGAGGGTACGAGCAGTACTTC.

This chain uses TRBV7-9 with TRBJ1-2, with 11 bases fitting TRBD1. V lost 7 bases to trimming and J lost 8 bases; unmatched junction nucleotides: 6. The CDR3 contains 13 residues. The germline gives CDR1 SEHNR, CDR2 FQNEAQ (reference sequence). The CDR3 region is CASNGQGAIGYTF. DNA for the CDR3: TGTGCCAGCAATGGACAGGGGGCTATCGGCTACACCTTC.

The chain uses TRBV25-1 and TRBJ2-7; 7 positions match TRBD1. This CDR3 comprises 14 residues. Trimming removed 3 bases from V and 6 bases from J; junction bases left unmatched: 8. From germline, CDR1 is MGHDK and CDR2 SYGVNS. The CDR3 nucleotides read TGTGCCAGCAGTGACCCGCCGACAGGGAGCGAGCAGTACTTC. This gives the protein CASSDPPTGSEQYF.

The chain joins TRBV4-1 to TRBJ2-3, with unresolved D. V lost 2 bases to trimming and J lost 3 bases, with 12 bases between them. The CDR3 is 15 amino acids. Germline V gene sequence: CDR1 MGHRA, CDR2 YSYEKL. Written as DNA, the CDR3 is TGCGCCAGCAGCCAACAGGCCGCTCTAACAGATACGCAGTATTTT. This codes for CASSQQAALTDTQYF.

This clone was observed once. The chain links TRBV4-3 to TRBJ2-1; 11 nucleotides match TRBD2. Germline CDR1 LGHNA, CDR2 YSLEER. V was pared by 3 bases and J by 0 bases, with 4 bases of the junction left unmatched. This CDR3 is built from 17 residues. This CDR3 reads CASSQASGRNSYNEQFF. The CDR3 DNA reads TGCGCCAGCAGCCAGGCTAGCGGGAGGAACTCCTACAATGAGCAGTTCTTC.

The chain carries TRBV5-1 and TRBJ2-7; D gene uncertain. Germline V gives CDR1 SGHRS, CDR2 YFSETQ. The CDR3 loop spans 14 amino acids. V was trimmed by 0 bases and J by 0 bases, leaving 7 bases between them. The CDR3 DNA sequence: TGCGCCAGCAGCTTGGAGAATGACTCCTACGAGCAGTACTTC. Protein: CASSLENDSYEQYF.

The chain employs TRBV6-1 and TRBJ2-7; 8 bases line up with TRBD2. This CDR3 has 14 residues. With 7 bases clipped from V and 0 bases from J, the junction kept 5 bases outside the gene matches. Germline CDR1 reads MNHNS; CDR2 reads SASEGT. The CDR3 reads CASTSGFSSYEQYF. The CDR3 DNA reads TGTGCCAGCACTAGCGGGTTCAGCTCCTACGAGCAGTACTTC.

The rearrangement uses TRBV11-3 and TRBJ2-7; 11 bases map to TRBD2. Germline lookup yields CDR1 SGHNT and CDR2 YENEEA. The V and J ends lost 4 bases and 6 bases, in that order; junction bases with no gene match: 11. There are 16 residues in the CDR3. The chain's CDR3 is CASSWYETSGRTEQYF. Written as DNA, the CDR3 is TGTGCCAGCAGCTGGTATGAAACTAGCGGGAGAACCGAGCAGTACTTC. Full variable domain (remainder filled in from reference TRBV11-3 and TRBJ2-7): EAGVVQSPRYKIIEKKQPVAFWCNPISGHNTLYWYLQNLGQGPELLIRYENEEAVDDSQLPKDRFSAERLKGVDSTLKIQPAELGDSAVYLCASSWYETSGRTEQYFGPGTRLTVT.

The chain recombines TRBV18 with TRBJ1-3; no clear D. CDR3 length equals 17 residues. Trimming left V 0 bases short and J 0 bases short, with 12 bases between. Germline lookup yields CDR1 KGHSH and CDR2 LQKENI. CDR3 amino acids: CASSPPIGDSSGNTIYF. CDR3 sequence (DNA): TGTGCCAGCTCACCACCGATCGGCGATAGCTCTGGAAACACCATATATTTT. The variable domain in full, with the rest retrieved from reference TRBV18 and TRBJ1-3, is NAGVMQNPRHLVRRRGQEARLRCSPMKGHSHVYWYRQLPEEGLKFMVYLQKENIIDESGMPKERFSAEFPKEGPSILRIQQVVRGDSAAYFCASSPPIGDSSGNTIYFGEGSWLTVV.